Presented here are 20 T cell receptor beta chains from one specimen sequenced in a study of blood T cells in healthy people across ages. With a J-beta primer mix and a sample-barcoded 5' primer, a second PCR ran about 6 to 11 cycles. TCRdb re-called the 5' RACE reads with MiXCR, one entry per CDR3 protein. This table holds hundreds of thousands of distinct CDR3 sequences, nearly 60% found once. The specimen was blood. The source is a young man in good health.

This clonotype was detected many times. J is TRBJ2-5 and V is TRBV6-5, with D perhaps matching TRBD2 (6 bases). V gave up 0 bases and J gave up 7 bases, with 15 bases separating them. CDR3 length: 15 amino acids. Germline V gene sequence: CDR1 MNHEY, CDR2 SVGAGI. CDR3 sequence (DNA): TGTGCCAGCAGTTACTCGCATTCGAACGGGGGGACCCAGTACTTC. Its protein product is CASSYSHSNGGTQYF.

The V call is TRBV10-3, the J call TRBJ1-6, with 9 positions matching TRBD1. CDR3 size: 16 residues. J lost 7 bases, V lost 10 bases, and 14 bases had no gene match. Per germline, CDR1 ENHRY and CDR2 SYGVKD. CDR3 sequence: CATTPIQDRGNSPLHF. The CDR3 DNA is TGTGCCACAACCCCGATCCAGGACAGGGGAAATTCACCCCTCCACTTT.

In its sample, this clonotype was seen a few times. A much larger clone differs from this one at a single base, so this may be a read error. The chain recombines TRBV5-1 with TRBJ1-6; D is unclear. Per the germline V gene, CDR1 is SGHRS and CDR2 is YFSETQ. The length of the CDR3 is 14 residues. The CDR3 sequence is CASSLEVVGSPPHF. The DNA of the CDR3 is TGCGCCAGCAGCTTGGAGGTCGTTGGTTCACCCCCCCACTTT.

This clonotype was seen once. The chain joins TRBV7-9 to TRBJ1-2; tentatively, D is TRBD1 (5 bases). The CDR3 extends over 14 amino acids. CDR1 and CDR2 from the germline V gene are SEHNR and FQNEAQ (reference sequence). V lost 0 bases to trimming and J lost 6 bases, with 11 bases between them. The CDR3 nucleotides read TGTGCCAGCAGCTTAGCGACAAGGGACCATGGCTACACCTTC. Protein product: CASSLATRDHGYTF.

V usage is TRBV6-6 and J usage is TRBJ2-1; maybe TRBD2 (6 bases). CDR3 length: 13 amino acids. CDR1 is MNHNY and CDR2 is SVGAGI in the germline V gene (reference sequence). With 10 bases removed from V and 0 bases from J, the gap between germline ends came to 10 bases. The DNA for the CDR3 is TGTGCCATCGCGGGGTACTCCTACAATGAGCAGTTCTTC. This sequence encodes CAIAGYSYNEQFF.

This clonotype was detected only a few times. This sequence joins TRBV29-1 and TRBJ2-5; TRBD2 is a possible D gene (6 bases). Trimming removed 3 bases at V and 5 bases at J, with 13 bases between. The CDR3 extends over 13 amino acids. Germline V gene lookup returns CDR1 SQVTM and CDR2 ANQGSEA. CDR3 coding DNA: TGCAGCGTTGACAGGCGGGGAGGTGAGACCCAGTACTTC. Amino acid sequence: CSVDRRGGETQYF.

This clonotype was seen only a few times. The gene calls are TRBV29-1 and TRBJ2-1; the match to TRBD2 covers 8 bases. Per the germline V gene, CDR1 is SQVTM and CDR2 is ANQGSEA. The trim removed 3 bases at V and 7 bases at J, leaving 5 bases unmatched. This CDR3 is 13 amino acids long. CDR3 in amino acids: CSVEGGRRNEQFF. The DNA of the CDR3 is TGCAGCGTTGAGGGCGGGAGGCGGAATGAGCAGTTCTTC.

The V gene is TRBV5-1, the J gene TRBJ2-3; perhaps TRBD1 as D (6 bases). This CDR3 has 18 residues. Trimming stripped 5 bases from V and 2 bases from J, with 24 bases between. CDR1 and CDR2 (germline): SGHRS, YFSETQ. The chain's CDR3 is CASSQEPSGAGSTDTQYF. The CDR3, as DNA: TGCGCCAGCAGTCAGGAACCATCAGGGGCCGGATCCACAGATACGCAGTATTTT.

The V and J genes are TRBV7-8 and TRBJ2-7; D is possibly TRBD1 (6 bases). The CDR3 length is 16 residues. The V gene's germline CDR1 is SGHVS and CDR2 FQNEAQ. Trimming cost V 1 base and J 0 bases, with 13 bases left between them. The chain's CDR3 is CASSLDRTAYSYEQYF. In DNA form, the CDR3 reads TGTGCCAGCAGCTTAGATCGGACAGCCTACTCCTACGAGCAGTACTTC. The full variable domain, completed using reference TRBV7-8 and TRBJ2-7, is GAGVSQSPRYKVAKRGQDVALRCDPISGHVSLFWYQQALGQGPEFLTYFQNEAQLDKSGLPSDRFFAERPEGSVSTLKIQRTQQEDSAVYLCASSLDRTAYSYEQYFGPGTRLTVT.

This chain links TRBV7-2 with TRBJ2-1; D is undetermined. V was shortened by 3 bases and J by 6 bases, with 12 bases between the two germline ends. The CDR3 consists of 14 residues. Germline V gene data show CDR1 as SGHTA and CDR2 as FQGNSA. The CDR3 loop is CASSLARGSNEQFF. In DNA form, the CDR3 reads TGTGCCAGCAGCTTGGCACGAGGCAGCAATGAGCAGTTCTTC.

To note about this clonotype: At one end the junction does not follow the germline gene, possibly because of a read error. The chain is built from TRBV7-2 and TRBJ2-2; possible D gene TRBD2, 5 bases. CDR1 SGHTA and CDR2 FQGNSA come from the germline V gene. The CDR3 runs 13 residues. CDR3 DNA sequence: TGTGCCAGCAGCCCTACTAGTACCGGGAAGCTGTTTTTT. This encodes CASSPTSTGKLFF.

This clonotype was recorded a few times. The chain links TRBV29-1 to TRBJ1-1; no definite D call. Per germline, CDR1 SQVTM and CDR2 ANQGSEA. Trimming pared 7 bases from V and 0 bases from J, leaving 9 bases between. CDR3 length: 12 amino acids. CDR3 sequence: CSAGILNTEAFF. CDR3 in DNA: TGCAGCGCTGGGATTTTGAACACTGAAGCTTTCTTT.

This clonotype was seen more than once but under ten times. This chain's CDR3 is CASSLDRVTEAFF. The DNA for the CDR3 is TGTGCCAGCAGCTTAGATAGGGTCACTGAAGCTTTCTTT. V and J are TRBV7-9 and TRBJ1-1; D gene uncertain. This CDR3 region has 13 residues. Germline V gives CDR1 SEHNR, CDR2 FQNEAQ (reference sequence). Trimming removed 1 base from V and 4 bases from J, with 7 bases in between. Based on the CDR3 plus reference TRBV7-9 and TRBJ1-1, the full variable domain is DTGVSQNPRHKITKRGQNVTFRCDPISEHNRLYWYRQTLGQGPEFLTYFQNEAQLEKSRLLSDRFSAERPKGSFSTLEIQRTEQGDSAMYLCASSLDRVTEAFFGQGTRLTVV.

The chain has TRBV5-5 and TRBJ2-1; TRBD1 aligns across 9 bases. The V and J ends lost 0 bases and 5 bases, in that order; junction bases with no gene match: 3. Germline CDR1 is SGHKS and CDR2 is YYEKEE (reference sequence). CDR3 length: 15 residues. The CDR3 bases are TGTGCCAGCAGCTTGGACAGGGGGCTAAACAATGAGCAGTTCTTC. Translation: CASSLDRGLNNEQFF.

CDR3 loop: CASSEEGPDQETQYF. The CDR3 DNA follows: TGTGCCAGCAGTGAAGAGGGACCGGACCAAGAGACCCAGTACTTC. This sequence joins TRBV25-1 and TRBJ2-5; the D gene could be TRBD1 or TRBD2 (5 bases each). The length of the CDR3 is 15 residues. The V end lost 2 bases, the J end lost 0 bases, and 10 bases lay between the germline ends. Germline assignment: CDR1 MGHDK and CDR2 SYGVNS.

The J gene is TRBJ2-7, the V gene TRBV19; D gene ambiguous. CDR1 and CDR2 (germline): LNHDA, SQIVND (reference sequence). The CDR3 extends over 12 amino acids. V was clipped by 10 bases and J by 0 bases, with 10 bases between them. The CDR3 DNA reads as TGTGCCACCGTGGACGGCTCCTACGAGCAGTACTTC. Translating it yields CATVDGSYEQYF.

The CDR3 sequence is CASSLVGSASNQPQHF. CDR3 sequence (DNA): TGTGCCAGCAGCTTAGTAGGCAGTGCCAGCAATCAGCCCCAGCATTTT. This sequence joins TRBV7-8 and TRBJ1-5; D unresolved. Germline-derived CDR1 and CDR2 are SGHVS and FQNEAQ. Trimming took 1 base from V and 1 from J, leaving 11 bases between them. This CDR3 is built from 16 residues.

The CDR3 is CASSLGDREEKLFF. CDR3 coding DNA: TGTGCCAGCAGCTTGGGGGACAGAGAAGAAAAACTGTTTTTT. The V call is TRBV7-9, the J call TRBJ1-4; 7 nucleotides agree with TRBD1. Germline V gives CDR1 SEHNR, CDR2 FQNEAQ (reference sequence). V shed 3 bases and J 8 bases; nucleotides not matched to a gene: 6. This CDR3 has 14 residues. The complete variable domain, with remaining parts taken from reference TRBV7-9 and TRBJ1-4, reads DTGVSQNPRHKITKRGQNVTFRCDPISEHNRLYWYRQTLGQGPEFLTYFQNEAQLEKSRLLSDRFSAERPKGSFSTLEIQRTEQGDSAMYLCASSLGDREEKLFFGSGTQLSVL.

V usage is TRBV12-3 or TRBV12-4 and J usage is TRBJ2-5; D might be TRBD1 (6 bases). The CDR3 loop spans 14 amino acids. V was clipped by 0 bases and J by 5 bases, with 10 bases between them. The CDR3 spells CASSLAHRDETQYF. The CDR3, as DNA: TGTGCCAGCAGTTTAGCGCACAGGGATGAGACCCAGTACTTC.

The V call is TRBV7-2, the J call TRBJ1-2; D remains ambiguous. The germline V gene encodes CDR1 SGHTA and CDR2 FQGNSA. The CDR3 contains 13 residues. Trimming pared 5 bases from V and 5 bases from J, leaving 12 bases between. The CDR3 nucleotides are TGTGCCAGCAGCCCCCCGGTCTCTTATGGCTACACCTTC. Its protein product is CASSPPVSYGYTF. Using reference TRBV7-2 and TRBJ1-2 for the parts outside the CDR3, the full variable domain is GAGVSQSPSNKVTEKGKDVELRCDPISGHTALYWYRQSLGQGLEFLIYFQGNSAPDKSGLPSDRFSAERTGGSVSTLTIQRTQQEDSAVYLCASSPPVSYGYTFGSGTRLTVV.